This record covers a single TCR beta chain. Its matching antigen is unknown. Combining a sample-barcoded 5' primer with a J-beta primer mix, a second PCR ran for roughly 6 to 12 cycles. TCRdb called the 5' RACE reads again in MiXCR, with one record for every CDR3 protein. The top ten hold about a sixth of the sample, which has 790,000 or so distinct CDR3 sequences, about 42% seen once. The source of the sample is a study of blood T cells in healthy people across ages. Study at large: Per two T cells, template switching captured roughly one barcoded beta molecule. Overall study findings and caveats: CMV infection status of these donors was not known. PBMCs that were unsorted prevented a conclusive naive versus antigen-experienced comparison.

This clonotype originated in an elderly man in good health. Source material: blood.

The CDR3 loop reads CASGPRGGYGGYTF. The CDR3 DNA reads TGCGCCAGCGGCCCCAGGGGAGGGTACGGCGGCTACACCTTC. The rearrangement uses TRBV4-3 and TRBJ1-2; tentatively, D is TRBD1 (6 bases). Germline V gives CDR1 LGHNA, CDR2 YSLEER. V lost 8 bases and J lost 8, with 21 bases in between. The CDR3 contains 14 residues.